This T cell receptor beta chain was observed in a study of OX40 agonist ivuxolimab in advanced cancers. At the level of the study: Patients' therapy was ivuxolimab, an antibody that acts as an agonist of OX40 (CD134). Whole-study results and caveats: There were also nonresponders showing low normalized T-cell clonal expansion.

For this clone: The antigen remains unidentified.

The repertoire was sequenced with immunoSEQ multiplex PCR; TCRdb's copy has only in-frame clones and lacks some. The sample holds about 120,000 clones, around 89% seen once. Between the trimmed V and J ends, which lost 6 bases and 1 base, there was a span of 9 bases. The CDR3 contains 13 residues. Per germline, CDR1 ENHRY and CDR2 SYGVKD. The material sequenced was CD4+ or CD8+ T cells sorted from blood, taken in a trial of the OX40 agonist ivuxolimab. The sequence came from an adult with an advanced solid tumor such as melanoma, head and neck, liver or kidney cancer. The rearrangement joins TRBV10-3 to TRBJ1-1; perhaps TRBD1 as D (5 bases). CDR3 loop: CAIRATGNTEAFF. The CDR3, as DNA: TGTGCCATCAGAGCCACAGGGAACACTGAAGCTTTCTTT.